One and the same sample provided the 18 T cell receptor beta chains below, sequenced in a study of OX40 agonist ivuxolimab in advanced cancers. This table comes from immunoSEQ multiplex PCR, and its TCRdb copy is limited to in-frame clones, with some not included. The data show 45,000 or so clones, 89% seen once. This specimen consisted of CD4+ or CD8+ T cells sorted from blood, obtained in a trial of the OX40 agonist ivuxolimab. The receptors were sampled from an adult with an advanced solid tumor such as melanoma, head and neck, liver or kidney cancer.

The sample holds a few counts of this clone. The chain employs TRBV6-4 and TRBJ2-1; the D gene is possibly TRBD1 (5 bases). The CDR3 has 15 amino acids. Germline V CDR1 and CDR2: MRHNA, SNTAGT. V dropped 0 bases and J dropped 0 bases, with 6 bases sitting between them. CDR3: CASSDSDSSYNEQFF. The CDR3 DNA reads TGTGCCAGCAGTGACTCAGACAGCTCCTACAATGAGCAGTTCTTC.

The sample holds a few counts of this clone. The chain joins TRBV7-9 to TRBJ1-6; D is ambiguous. This CDR3 contains 15 residues. Germline V gives CDR1 SEHNR, CDR2 FQNEAQ (reference sequence). V lost 0 bases and J 10 bases, leaving 13 bases between the germline ends. The CDR3 nucleotides read TGTGCCAGCAGCTTAGCATGGGGTGTGGGGTCACCCCTCCACTTT. Encoded protein: CASSLAWGVGSPLHF.

The gene calls are TRBV11-2 and TRBJ2-2; 8 bases map to TRBD2. The CDR3 has 15 residues. From germline, CDR1 is SGHAT and CDR2 FQNNGV. The J segment lost 5 bases and the V segment lost 2 bases, leaving 4 bases of the junction unmatched. CDR3 sequence reads: CASSLRAGGTGELFF. The CDR3 DNA is TGTGCCAGCAGCTTAAGGGCGGGGGGAACCGGGGAGCTGTTTTTT.

V gene TRBV30 combines with J gene TRBJ1-2, with 8 bases identical to TRBD1. CDR3 length equals 14 residues. In germline, CDR1 is GTSNPN, CDR2 SVGIG (reference sequence). After removal of 1 base from V and 4 bases from J, the junction contained 5 bases not matched to a gene. Written as DNA, the CDR3 is TGTGCCTGGAGTGGGACAGGGTCTCTCTATGGCTACACCTTC. The encoded protein is CAWSGTGSLYGYTF. The complete variable domain, with remaining parts taken from reference TRBV30 and TRBJ1-2, reads SQTIHQWPATLVQPVGSPLSLECTVEGTSNPNLYWYRQAAGRGLQLLFYSVGIGQISSEVPQNLSASRPQDRQFILSSKKLLLSDSGFYLCAWSGTGSLYGYTFGSGTRLTVV.

The V call is TRBV29-1, the J call TRBJ2-7, with unresolved D. V was clipped by 6 bases and J by 3 bases, with 15 bases between them. CDR1 and CDR2 from the germline V gene are SQVTM and ANQGSEA. The CDR3 runs to 13 residues. As DNA, the CDR3 is TGCAGCGTGGCCCCCATGGGTAGCTACGAGCAGTACTTC. Its translation: CSVAPMGSYEQYF.

In this sample, this clone is medium-sized. The chain links TRBV6-5 to TRBJ2-7; no reliable D call. CDR3 length: 15 amino acids. V was trimmed by 5 bases and J by 0 bases, leaving 14 bases between them. The V gene's germline CDR1 is MNHEY and CDR2 SVGAGI. CDR3 nucleotide sequence: TGTGCCAGCAGTCCTAATGGTTTCCGCTCCTACGAGCAGTACTTC. It translates to CASSPNGFRSYEQYF.

V and J are TRBV7-9 and TRBJ2-5; no clear D. The CDR3 is 11 amino acids. Germline V gene lookup returns CDR1 SEHNR and CDR2 FQNEAQ (reference sequence). Trimming removed 5 bases from V and 11 bases from J, with 12 bases in between. The CDR3 DNA reads as TGTGCCAGCAGCCAGTTAGGTGAGCAGTACTTC. This gives the protein CASSQLGEQYF.

The chain is built from TRBV4-2 and TRBJ2-4, with D unclear. V was clipped by 5 bases and J by 2 bases, with 13 bases between them. This CDR3 is built from 15 residues. CDR1 and CDR2 from the germline V gene are LGHNA and YNFKEQ. The CDR3 DNA follows: TGTGCCAGCAGCTATAACCTGGCGACCAAAAACATTCAGTACTTC. This sequence encodes CASSYNLATKNIQYF.

This chain joins TRBV27 and TRBJ1-2; tentatively, D is TRBD1 (6 bases). This CDR3 contains 14 residues. V lost 8 bases to trimming and J lost 7 bases, with 20 bases between them. CDR1 is MNHEY, CDR2 SMNVEV, per germline (reference sequence). The CDR3 spells CASALQGGGGGYTF. CDR3 sequence (DNA): TGTGCCAGCGCCCTTCAGGGAGGGGGGGGTGGCTACACCTTC.

V gene TRBV10-1 combines with J gene TRBJ1-1, with a possible D match to TRBD1 (5 bases). Looked up from germline, CDR1 is WNHNN and CDR2 is SYGVQD (reference sequence). The CDR3 runs 14 residues. The V end lost 0 bases, the J end lost 4 bases, and 9 bases lay between the germline ends. CDR3 bases: TGCGCCAGCAGTGAGTCAAAGGGGCCCACTGAAGCTTTCTTT. Translation: CASSESKGPTEAFF.

The gene calls are TRBV25-1 and TRBJ2-7, with 7 bases matching TRBD1. This CDR3 is 14 amino acids long. V gave up 3 bases and J gave up 4 bases; unmatched junction bases: 6. Per germline, CDR1 MGHDK and CDR2 SYGVNS. CDR3 nucleotide sequence: TGTGCCAGCAGTGACCTGACAGGGCGGTACGAGCAGTACTTC. It encodes CASSDLTGRYEQYF.

The V and J genes are TRBV7-9 and TRBJ2-3; 7 bases are a match to TRBD1. Germline V CDR1 and CDR2: SEHNR, FQNEAQ (reference sequence). CDR3 length: 15 amino acids. V shed 1 base, J shed 2 bases, and the junction held 3 bases outside the gene matches. CDR3: CASSLVQGYTDTQYF. The CDR3 DNA reads TGTGCCAGCAGCTTAGTACAGGGGTACACAGATACGCAGTATTTT.

The genes are TRBV5-6 and TRBJ2-7, with D tentatively TRBD1 (5 bases). There are 14 residues in the CDR3. The ends were cut back, 0 bases at V and 3 bases at J, with 10 bases in the middle. Per the germline V gene, CDR1 is SGHDT and CDR2 is YYEEEE. The CDR3 coding sequence is TGTGCCAGCAGCTTGGGCAGGGCTTTCTACGAGCAGTACTTC. Amino acid sequence: CASSLGRAFYEQYF.

This clone was detected only once. The genes are TRBV6-6 and TRBJ1-1, with 7 bases identical to TRBD1. CDR1 and CDR2 (germline): MNHNY, SVGAGI (reference sequence). This CDR3 has 15 amino acids. V lost 4 bases, J lost 3 bases, and 8 bases stayed unmatched. CDR3 DNA sequence: TGTGCCAGCAGTTTCATACAGGGGATGGACACTGAAGCTTTCTTT. Amino acid sequence: CASSFIQGMDTEAFF.

This sequence joins TRBV2 and TRBJ2-1; D is tentatively TRBD1 or TRBD2 (5 bases each). Trimming took 8 bases from V and 4 from J, leaving 12 bases between them. Germline V gene lookup returns CDR1 SNHLY and CDR2 FYNNEI. The CDR3 is made up of 13 amino acids. CDR3: CASRDAGYNEQFF. In DNA form, the CDR3 reads TGTGCCAGCCGGGACGCCGGGTACAATGAGCAGTTCTTC.

Only a few counts were recorded for this clone. In DNA form, the CDR3 reads TGCAGTGCTAGCGCTGAAGCTTTCTTT. It is translated as CSASAEAFF. V is TRBV20-1 and J is TRBJ1-1; D is unresolved. Per germline, CDR1 DFQATT and CDR2 SNEGSKA (reference sequence). Trimming shortened V by 3 bases and J by 6 bases, and 2 bases separated the two germline ends. This CDR3 has 9 amino acids.

The CDR3 spells CASSIGGGDGYTF. The CDR3 DNA reads as TGTGCCAGCAGTATAGGAGGGGGTGACGGCTACACCTTC. The chain couples TRBV7-9 to TRBJ1-2; D perhaps matches TRBD1 (6 bases). The CDR3 has 13 amino acids. The germline V and J ends were trimmed by 6 bases and 8 bases, with 16 bases remaining between them. CDR1 and CDR2 (germline): SEHNR, FQNEAQ (reference sequence).

V is TRBV5-4 and J is TRBJ1-1; D ambiguous. The CDR3 has 11 amino acids. V lost 5 bases to trimming and J lost 0 bases, with 2 bases between them. CDR1 and CDR2 from the germline V gene are SGHNT and YYREEE (reference sequence). The CDR3 loop reads CASRLNTEAFF. The CDR3 DNA reads as TGTGCCAGCAGATTGAACACTGAAGCTTTCTTT.